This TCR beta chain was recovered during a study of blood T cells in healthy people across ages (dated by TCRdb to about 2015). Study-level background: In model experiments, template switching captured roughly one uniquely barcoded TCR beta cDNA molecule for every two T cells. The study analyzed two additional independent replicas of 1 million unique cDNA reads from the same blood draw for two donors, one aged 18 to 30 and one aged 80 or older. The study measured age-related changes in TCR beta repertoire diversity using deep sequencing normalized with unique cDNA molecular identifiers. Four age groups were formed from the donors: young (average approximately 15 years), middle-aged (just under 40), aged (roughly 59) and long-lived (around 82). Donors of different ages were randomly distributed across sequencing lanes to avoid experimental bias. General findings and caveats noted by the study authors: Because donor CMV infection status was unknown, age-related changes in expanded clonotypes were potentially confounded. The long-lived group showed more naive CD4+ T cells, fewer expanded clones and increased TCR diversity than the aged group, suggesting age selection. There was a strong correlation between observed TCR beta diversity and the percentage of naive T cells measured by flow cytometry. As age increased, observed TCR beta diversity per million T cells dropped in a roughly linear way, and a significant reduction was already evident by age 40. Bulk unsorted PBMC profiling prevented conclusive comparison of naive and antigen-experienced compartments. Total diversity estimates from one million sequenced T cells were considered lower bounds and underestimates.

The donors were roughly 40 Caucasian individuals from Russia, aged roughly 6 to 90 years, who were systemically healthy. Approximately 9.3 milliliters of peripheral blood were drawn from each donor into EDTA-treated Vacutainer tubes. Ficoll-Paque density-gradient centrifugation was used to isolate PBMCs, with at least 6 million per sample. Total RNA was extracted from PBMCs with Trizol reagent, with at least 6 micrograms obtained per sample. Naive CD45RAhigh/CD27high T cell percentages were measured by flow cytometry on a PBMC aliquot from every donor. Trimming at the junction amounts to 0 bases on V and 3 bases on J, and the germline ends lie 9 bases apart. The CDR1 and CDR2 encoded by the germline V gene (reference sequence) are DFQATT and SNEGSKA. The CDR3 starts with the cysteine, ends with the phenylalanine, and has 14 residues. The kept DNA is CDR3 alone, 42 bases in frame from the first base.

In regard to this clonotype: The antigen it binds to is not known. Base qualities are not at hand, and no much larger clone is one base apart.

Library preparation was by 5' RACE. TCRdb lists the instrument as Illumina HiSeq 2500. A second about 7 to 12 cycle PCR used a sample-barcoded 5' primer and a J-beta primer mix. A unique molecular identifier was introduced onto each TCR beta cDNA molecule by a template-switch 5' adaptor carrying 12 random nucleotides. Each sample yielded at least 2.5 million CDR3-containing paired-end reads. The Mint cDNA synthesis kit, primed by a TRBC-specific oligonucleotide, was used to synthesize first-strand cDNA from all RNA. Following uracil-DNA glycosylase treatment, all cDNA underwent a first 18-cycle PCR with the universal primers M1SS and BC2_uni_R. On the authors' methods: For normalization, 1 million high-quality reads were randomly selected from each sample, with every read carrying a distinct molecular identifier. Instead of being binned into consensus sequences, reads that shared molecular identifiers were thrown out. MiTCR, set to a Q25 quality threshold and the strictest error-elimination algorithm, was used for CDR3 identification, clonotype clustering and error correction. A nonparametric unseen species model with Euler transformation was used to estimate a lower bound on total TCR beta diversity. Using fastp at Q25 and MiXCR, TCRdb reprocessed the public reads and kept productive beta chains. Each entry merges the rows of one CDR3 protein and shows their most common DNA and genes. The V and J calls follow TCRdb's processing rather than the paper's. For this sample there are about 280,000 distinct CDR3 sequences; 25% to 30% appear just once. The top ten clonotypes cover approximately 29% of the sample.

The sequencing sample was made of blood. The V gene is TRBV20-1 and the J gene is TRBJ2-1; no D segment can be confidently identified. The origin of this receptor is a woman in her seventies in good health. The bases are TGCAGTGCTAGAGATCCGAGACGCTACAATGAGCAGTTCTTC. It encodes CSARDPRRYNEQFF.